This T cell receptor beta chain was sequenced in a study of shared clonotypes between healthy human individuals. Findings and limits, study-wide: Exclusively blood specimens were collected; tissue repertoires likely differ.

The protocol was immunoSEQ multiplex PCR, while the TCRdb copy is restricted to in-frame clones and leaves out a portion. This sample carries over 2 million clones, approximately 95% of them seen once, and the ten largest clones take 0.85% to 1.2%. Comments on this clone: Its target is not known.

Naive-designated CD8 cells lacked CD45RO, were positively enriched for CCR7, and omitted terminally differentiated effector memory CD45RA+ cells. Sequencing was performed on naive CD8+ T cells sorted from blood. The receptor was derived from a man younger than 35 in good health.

The CDR3 loop reads CASSFYTGLAGHEQYF. CDR3 bases: TGTGCCAGCAGCTTTTATACCGGACTAGCGGGCCACGAGCAGTACTTC. This chain links TRBV7-9 with TRBJ2-7; 11 nucleotides align to TRBD2. Germline values: CDR1 SEHNR, CDR2 FQNEAQ (reference sequence). CDR3 length equals 16 residues. V was pared by 3 bases and J by 5 bases, with 9 bases of the junction left unmatched.